This T cell receptor beta chain was identified during a study of blood T cell repertoires in COVID-19. The table lists this clone with a few counts. The CDR3 spans 17 residues. CDR1 and CDR2 from the germline V gene are SGHRS and YFSETQ. V gave up 1 base and J gave up 0 bases, with 16 bases separating them. Produced via immunoSEQ multiplex PCR; TCRdb's table is partial and in-frame only. The sample consists of approximately 170,000 clones, more than 75% of them appearing once. This receptor was identified in a middle-aged man who had recovered from COVID-19. Sequencing used PBMCs or T cells enriched from blood (not recorded which). The rearrangement joins TRBV5-1 to TRBJ1-1; TRBD1 is a possible D gene (5 bases). Here the CDR3 reads CASSLSAEKGMNTEAFF. The CDR3 DNA sequence: TGCGCCAGCAGCTTGAGTGCAGAGAAGGGGATGAACACTGAAGCTTTCTTT.